The T cell receptor beta chain under discussion was sequenced for a study of STAT5B mutations in CD4+ large granular lymphocyte leukemia. The study's findings and limits: Patient CD4-sorted repertoires stayed more clonal than healthy ones after leukemic-clone removal. Data were not HLA-matched across samples.

Details on this clone: What it binds is unknown.

Data came from immunoSEQ multiplex PCR; TCRdb stores just in-frame clones and leaves some out. Among fewer than 50,000 clones listed, about 80% were seen once. Control samples were healthy donors' buffy coats. The V end lost 4 bases, the J end lost 7 bases, and 18 bases lay between the germline ends. Germline CDR1 SGHNT, CDR2 YYREEE (reference sequence). The CDR3 has 14 amino acids. This rearrangement joins TRBV5-4 to TRBJ2-7; possible D gene TRBD2, 5 bases. Sequencing was done on a sample of CD4+ T cells from blood buffy coats. The TCR originated in a human donor in good health. CDR3 region: CASSPDSTSGEQYF. The CDR3 region has the DNA TGTGCCAGCAGCCCGGACTCCACCTCGGGGGAGCAGTACTTC.